The entry that follows covers one T cell receptor (beta chain) sequence. The data originate from a study of blood T cell repertoires in COVID-19. This table comes from immunoSEQ multiplex PCR, and its TCRdb copy is limited to in-frame clones, with some not included. Among about 210,000 clones, 75% to 90% were seen once, and the ten largest hold approximately 4.8%. The receptor was derived from a woman in her thirties who had been exposed to COVID-19. The material sequenced was PBMCs or T cells enriched from blood (not recorded which).

The CDR3 sequence: CASSFKLQPQHF. The CDR3, as DNA: TGTGCCAGCAGTTTTAAACTTCAGCCCCAGCATTTT. The J gene is TRBJ1-5, the V gene TRBV27; no definite D call. CDR3 size: 12 residues. In germline, CDR1 is MNHEY, CDR2 SMNVEV (reference sequence). V gave up 3 bases and J gave up 6 bases, with 6 bases separating them.